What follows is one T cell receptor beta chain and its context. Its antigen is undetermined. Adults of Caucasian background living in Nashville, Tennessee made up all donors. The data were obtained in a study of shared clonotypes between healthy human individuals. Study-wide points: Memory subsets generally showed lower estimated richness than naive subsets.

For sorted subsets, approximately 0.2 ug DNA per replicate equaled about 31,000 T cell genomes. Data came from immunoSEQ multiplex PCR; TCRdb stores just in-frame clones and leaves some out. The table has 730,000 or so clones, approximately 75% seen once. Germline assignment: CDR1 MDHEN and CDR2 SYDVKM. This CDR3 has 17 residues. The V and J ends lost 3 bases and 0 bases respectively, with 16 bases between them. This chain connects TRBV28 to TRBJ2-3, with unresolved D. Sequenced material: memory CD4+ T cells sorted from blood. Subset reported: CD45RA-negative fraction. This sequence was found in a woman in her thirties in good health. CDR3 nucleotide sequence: TGTGCCAGCAGTTTCTTCCTGACTGGAGAAAGCACAGATACGCAGTATTTT. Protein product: CASSFFLTGESTDTQYF.